Below are 5 T cell receptor beta chains sequenced from a single sample in a study of blood T cell repertoires in COVID-19. Libraries were prepared by immunoSEQ multiplex PCR; TCRdb keeps only in-frame clonotypes and omits some of them. Here the sample spans 25,000 or so clones, 85% to 90% being singletons. What was sequenced was peripheral blood. These receptors were obtained from a human donor in a cohort sampled during active COVID-19.

The rearrangement links TRBV7-2 to TRBJ2-2; TRBD2 aligns across 7 bases. Germline CDR1 SGHTA, CDR2 FQGNSA. Trimming removed 5 bases from V and 0 bases from J; junction bases left unmatched: 3. This CDR3 spans 15 amino acids. CDR3 nucleotide sequence: TGTGCCAGCAGCAAAGCGGGAACGAACACCGGGGAGCTGTTTTTT. This codes for CASSKAGTNTGELFF.

This chain joins TRBV27 and TRBJ2-1; possible D gene TRBD1, 5 bases. The germline V gene has CDR1 MNHEY and CDR2 SMNVEV (reference sequence). Between the trimmed V and J ends, which lost 5 bases and 4 bases, there was a span of 9 bases. This CDR3 contains 13 residues. The DNA of the CDR3 is TGTGCCAGCAGTCCCAGGACATACAATGAGCAGTTCTTC. It translates to CASSPRTYNEQFF.

This clone appeared a few times. The V gene is TRBV20-1, the J gene TRBJ2-7; TRBD1 agrees at 7 bases. The germline CDR1 and CDR2 sequences are DFQATT and SNEGSKA (reference sequence). This CDR3 has 12 amino acids. The V and J ends lost 3 bases and 5 bases, in that order; junction bases with no gene match: 4. CDR3 nucleotide sequence: TGCAGTGCTAGTAGGGGGCAAAACGAGCAGTACTTC. Translating gives CSASRGQNEQYF.

The gene calls are TRBV3-1 (or the pseudogene TRBV3-2) and TRBJ2-3, with D maybe TRBD2 (6 bases). The CDR3 spans 16 residues. Germline CDR1 LGHDT, CDR2 YNNKEL (reference sequence). The V end lost 4 bases, the J end lost 2 bases, and 16 bases lay between the germline ends. This CDR3 is CASSLTGAGYTDTQYF. The CDR3 DNA reads TGTGCCAGCAGCCTGACGGGAGCGGGTTACACAGATACGCAGTATTTT.

The chain links TRBV19 to TRBJ1-1; tentative D call: TRBD1 (5 bases). V gave up 9 bases and J gave up 0 bases, with 14 bases separating them. Germline CDR1 LNHDA, CDR2 SQIVND (reference sequence). CDR3 length: 14 residues. Here the CDR3 reads CASTGARMNTEAFF. DNA for the CDR3: TGTGCCAGCACAGGAGCTAGGATGAACACTGAAGCTTTCTTT.